This TCR beta chain was found in a study of kidney transplant recipient with SARS-CoV-2 infection. The CDR3 totals 15 residues. The germline V gene has CDR1 KGHSH and CDR2 LQKENI. About this clonotype itself: Possible read error: a much larger clone is one base away.

TCRdb called the reads again in MiXCR, with one record for every CDR3 protein. The table lists under 300,000 distinct CDR3 sequences, 29% of them singletons. This sequence was found in a young adult male patient who had COVID-19 and was a kidney transplant recipient. Some T cells may have come from the graft donor. The sample in question was a blood sample, obtained at baseline and on day 111 from a kidney transplant recipient. The chain joins TRBV18 to TRBJ2-7; 12 positions match TRBD1. CDR3 coding DNA: TGTGCCAGCTCGCCCGGGACAGGGGGCTCCCACGAGCAGTACTTC. It encodes CASSPGTGGSHEQYF.